The 14 T cell receptor beta chains presented below share a single source sample, sequenced in a study of cytomegalovirus exposure and HLA in healthy donors. Both 60 Vbeta primers and 13 Jbeta primers went into the PCR. The table came from immunoSEQ multiplex PCR; TCRdb's copy has only in-frame clones and leaves some out. The table lists some 110,000 clones, about 69% of them singletons. The specimen was PBMCs. These receptors all stem from a woman aged 18 to 35 in good health and CMV-seronegative.

This clone was detected only a few times. The rearrangement uses TRBV5-6 and TRBJ1-1; weak D call: TRBD1 (5 bases). Trimming left V 4 bases short and J 1 base short, with 11 bases between. The CDR3 runs 14 residues. Per the germline V gene, CDR1 is SGHDT and CDR2 is YYEEEE. The CDR3 reads CASSLTGENTEAFF. CDR3 in DNA: TGTGCCAGCAGCCTTACAGGCGAGAACACTGAAGCTTTCTTT.

This clone occurred a few times. The chain uses TRBV19 and TRBJ1-5; 7 bases map to TRBD1. The ends lost 4 bases at V and 6 bases at J; junction bases unmatched: 6. This CDR3 is 14 amino acids long. The germline gives CDR1 LNHDA, CDR2 SQIVND (reference sequence). CDR3 sequence reads: CASSTTGYTQPQHF. DNA for the CDR3: TGTGCCAGTAGTACGACAGGGTATACTCAGCCCCAGCATTTT.

The CDR3 sequence is CASSEDRAITEAFF. CDR3 coding DNA: TGTGCCAGCAGTGAAGACAGGGCAATCACTGAAGCTTTCTTT. The chain joins TRBV6-5 to TRBJ1-1; 7 positions agree with TRBD1. After removal of 5 bases from V and 4 bases from J, the junction contained 7 bases not matched to a gene. CDR3 length: 14 amino acids. Germline V gene lookup returns CDR1 MNHEY and CDR2 SVGAGI.

The chain recombines TRBV6-5 with TRBJ1-2, with unresolved D. The CDR3 covers 14 residues. Germline CDR1 and CDR2: MNHEY and SVGAGI. Trimming took 2 bases from V and 0 from J, leaving 7 bases between them. CDR3 coding DNA: TGTGCCAGCAGTTACACGGTCTCTAACTATGGCTACACCTTC. Translation: CASSYTVSNYGYTF.

This chain uses TRBV6-6 with TRBJ1-4; 7 nucleotides align to TRBD1. Looked up from germline, CDR1 is MNHNY and CDR2 is SVGAGI (reference sequence). V gave up 4 bases and J gave up 8 bases; unmatched junction bases: 7. The CDR3 spans 14 residues. DNA for the CDR3: TGTGCCAGCAGTTCAAGGAAGACAGGGGAAAAACTGTTTTTT. This translates into CASSSRKTGEKLFF.

V gene TRBV2 combines with J gene TRBJ1-1, with TRBD1 as a possible D gene (6 bases). CDR3 size: 14 residues. The germline CDR1 and CDR2 sequences are SNHLY and FYNNEI. Trimming pared 7 bases from V and 0 bases from J, leaving 12 bases between. CDR3 DNA sequence: TGTGCCAGCACTGGGACACCGATGAACACTGAAGCTTTCTTT. This sequence encodes CASTGTPMNTEAFF.

The chain's CDR3 is CASSPTGNYGYTF. The CDR3, as DNA: TGTGCCAGCAGCCCGACAGGGAACTATGGCTACACCTTC. The V and J genes are TRBV7-8 and TRBJ1-2; 7 positions match TRBD1. J lost 2 bases, V lost 5 bases, and 2 bases had no gene match. The CDR3 runs to 13 residues. Per germline, CDR1 SGHVS and CDR2 FQNEAQ.

V usage is TRBV19 and J usage is TRBJ1-6; 10 nucleotides line up with TRBD1. The CDR3 loop spans 17 amino acids. V lost 4 bases and J lost 7; bases outside the gene matches: 10. Germline values: CDR1 LNHDA, CDR2 SQIVND (reference sequence). The CDR3 reads CASSTRDRGFWNSPLHF. Here the CDR3 DNA reads TGTGCCAGTAGTACCCGGGACAGGGGTTTTTGGAATTCACCCCTCCACTTT.

This clone was seen only once. The V and J genes are TRBV7-9 and TRBJ2-2, with 12 bases identical to TRBD2. The V and J ends lost 5 bases and 4 bases, in that order; junction bases with no gene match: 5. Looked up from germline, CDR1 is SEHNR and CDR2 is FQNEAQ (reference sequence). The CDR3 is made up of 16 amino acids. The CDR3 loop is CASSIPSGGATGELFF. CDR3 DNA: TGTGCCAGCAGCATACCTAGCGGGGGGGCCACCGGGGAGCTGTTTTTT.

The chain combines TRBV5-3 with TRBJ2-3, with D possibly TRBD2 on 6 matching bases. TRBV5-3 falls under the ORF class, with uncertain function. Trimming stripped 5 bases from V and 6 bases from J, with 13 bases between. CDR3 length: 13 residues. The CDR3 DNA follows: TGTGCCAGAAGACTCCGGAGGGATGATACGCAGTATTTT. Residues: CARRLRRDDTQYF.

V usage is TRBV7-6 and J usage is TRBJ1-3; D gene uncertain. The CDR3 is 17 residues long. Trimming pared 5 bases from V and 2 bases from J, leaving 19 bases between. Germline V gene lookup returns CDR1 SGHVS and CDR2 FNYEAQ. CDR3 nucleotides: TGTGCCAGCAGCCCAGGACTGGACGAGAGTGCTGGAAACACCATATATTTT. Translated: CASSPGLDESAGNTIYF.

V usage is TRBV5-4 and J usage is TRBJ2-1; TRBD2 is a possible D gene (5 bases). V lost 1 base to trimming and J lost 0 bases, with 5 bases between them. CDR1 is SGHNT, CDR2 YYREEE, per germline (reference sequence). The CDR3 length is 14 residues. CDR3 sequence reads: CASSLRDSYNEQFF. In DNA form, the CDR3 reads TGTGCCAGCAGCTTGCGGGACTCCTACAATGAGCAGTTCTTC.

The sample holds one count of this clone. The chain carries TRBV25-1 and TRBJ2-2, with D possibly being TRBD1 (6 bases). Trimming cost V 4 bases and J 4 bases, with 19 bases left between them. CDR1 and CDR2 (germline): MGHDK, SYGVNS. There are 17 residues in the CDR3. The CDR3 protein is CASSAGSWGRSTGELFF. In DNA, the CDR3 is TGTGCCAGCAGTGCGGGCTCTTGGGGGCGCAGCACCGGGGAGCTGTTTTTT.

This chain joins TRBV7-2 and TRBJ2-3, with D possibly TRBD2 on 6 matching bases. The CDR3 totals 16 residues. Germline CDR1 reads SGHTA; CDR2 reads FQGNSA. The V end was cut by 1 base, the J end by 3 bases, with 14 bases between. Here the CDR3 DNA reads TGTGCCAGCAGCTTAGTCCAGGTACTAGCAACAGATACGCAGTATTTT. Protein: CASSLVQVLATDTQYF.